The clone carrying this T cell receptor (beta chain) has only one observation. Random hexamers served to reverse transcribe roughly 0.45 to 1 ug RNA. Each CDR3 protein gets one entry after TCRdb re-called the immunoSEQ multiplex PCR reads with MiXCR. The table lists 200,000 to 300,000 distinct CDR3 sequences, 90% to 96% of them singletons. The data are from a study of CD8 T cells in Susac syndrome. The wider study: When their blood was taken, the Susac syndrome patients had either not yet had any therapy, were taking corticosteroids, or were taking intravenous immunoglobulin alone.

Under recently defined diagnostic criteria, the patients with Susac syndrome qualified as having definite or probable disease. The TEMRA cells underwent FACS enrichment, while the CD8+ and CD4+ T cells underwent negative isolation. Germline values: CDR1 MGHDK, CDR2 SYGVNS. The CDR3 covers 15 residues. Trimming removed 4 bases at V and 1 base at J, with 11 bases between. The sample consisted of CD4+ T cells from PBMCs. The TCR originated in a human donor with Susac syndrome. This chain connects TRBV25-1 to TRBJ2-4; maybe TRBD1 (6 bases). This chain's CDR3 is CASSAAGVAKNIQYF. For the CDR3, the DNA is TGTGCCAGCAGTGCGGCAGGGGTCGCCAAAAACATTCAGTACTTC.